These T cell receptor beta chains were read from a single sample in a study of cytomegalovirus exposure and HLA in healthy donors. The data were produced by immunoSEQ multiplex PCR, yet TCRdb's version contains in-frame clones alone and is incomplete. Of approximately 150,000 clones listed, 73% are singletons. Material for sequencing was PBMCs. These receptors were collected from a woman younger than 30 in good health and CMV-seronegative. CDR3s include the opening cysteine and the closing phenylalanine or tryptophan. A D gene is named only where the DNA matches it firmly. A row's size may be missing; if present it is once, few, many or a size class.

>TRBD1|TRBV5-1|few|TRBJ2-1
CASSSDRIYNEQFF
TGCGCCAGCAGCTCGGACAGGATATACAATGAGCAGTTCTTC
>NA|TRBV10-2|NA|TRBJ2-7
CASNAGAQTYEQYF
TGCGCCAGCAACGCGGGGGCACAAACCTACGAGCAGTACTTC
>NA|TRBV5-1|NA|TRBJ1-1
CASSLPGNTEAFF
TGCGCCAGCAGCTTACCGGGGAACACTGAAGCTTTCTTT
>TRBD1|TRBV9|NA|TRBJ2-2
CASSERTGSNTGELFF
TGTGCCAGCAGCGAACGGACAGGGTCGAACACCGGGGAGCTGTTTTTT
>NA|TRBV5-4|NA|TRBJ1-1
CASSPPRGQQGNTEAFF
TGTGCCAGCAGCCCCCCACGTGGACAGCAGGGGAACACTGAAGCTTTCTTT
>TRBD2|TRBV11-3|NA|TRBJ2-2
CASSLPGTSGSTGELFF
TGTGCCAGCAGCCTACCCGGGACTAGCGGGAGTACCGGGGAGCTGTTTTTT
>TRBD1|TRBV2|NA|TRBJ1-2
CASKKTGKNYGYTF
TGTGCCAGCAAAAAGACAGGGAAGAACTATGGCTACACCTTC
>NA|TRBV5-1|NA|TRBJ1-1
CASSPAGGWETEAFF
TGCGCCAGCAGCCCTGCGGGGGGCTGGGAGACTGAAGCTTTCTTT
>TRBD1|TRBV11-3|few|TRBJ2-3
CASSWTTGTGADTQYF
TGTGCCAGCAGCTGGACAACCGGGACAGGGGCAGATACGCAGTATTTT
>TRBD1|TRBV6-5|NA|TRBJ2-1
CASSYRRQGNNEQFF
TGTGCCAGCAGTTACCGGAGACAGGGGAACAATGAGCAGTTCTTC
>NA|TRBV4-1|few|TRBJ1-1
CASSQVLTAGAFF
TGCGCCAGCAGCCAAGTTCTGACTGCGGGAGCTTTCTTT
>NA|TRBV5-1|NA|TRBJ1-2
CASSLSRTKRDGYTF
TGCGCCAGCAGCTTATCACGCACAAAGCGGGATGGCTACACCTTC
>TRBD1|TRBV18|NA|TRBJ1-3
CASSPPTGALRGNTIYF
TGTGCCAGCTCACCGCCGACAGGGGCCCTCCGTGGGAACACCATATATTTT
>NA|TRBV15|NA|TRBJ1-5
CATSRVGGNNQPQHF
TGTGCCACCAGCAGAGTTGGGGGGAACAATCAGCCCCAGCATTTT
>TRBD1|TRBV28|few|TRBJ1-4
CASRPGGVVEKLFF
TGTGCCAGCAGGCCAGGGGGCGTCGTTGAAAAACTGTTTTTT
>TRBD1|TRBV4-1|NA|TRBJ1-4
CASSLQTTGANEKLFF
TGCGCCAGCAGCCTCCAGACGACAGGGGCTAATGAAAAACTGTTTTTT
>NA|TRBV7-9|NA|TRBJ2-7
CASSLARNYEQYF
TGTGCCAGCAGCTTAGCTAGAAACTACGAGCAGTACTTC
>NA|TRBV14|NA|TRBJ1-1
CASSNSARGAEAFF
TGTGCCAGCAGCAATTCGGCCAGGGGCGCTGAAGCTTTCTTT
>TRBD2|TRBV4-1|few|TRBJ2-1
CASSLTTSGRAPEQFF
TGCGCCAGCAGCCTTACAACTAGCGGGAGGGCCCCTGAGCAGTTCTTC
>NA|TRBV19|NA|TRBJ1-5
CASRNPERPQHF
TGTGCCAGTAGGAACCCAGAGCGGCCCCAGCATTTT
>NA|TRBV20-1|NA|TRBJ1-1
CSARGPAGFDF
TGCAGTGCCCGAGGGCCGGCGGGGTTTGACTTT
>NA|TRBV9|NA|TRBJ2-5
CASSVGPQETQYF
TGTGCCAGCAGCGTAGGGCCTCAAGAGACCCAGTACTTC
>TRBD1|TRBV27|NA|TRBJ2-6
CASSPFGGIPGQANLYPGANVLTF
TGTGCCAGCAGTCCCTTTGGAGGAATACCGGGACAGGCAAATTTATACCCTGGGGCCAACGTCCTGACTTTC
>TRBD1|TRBV5-1|NA|TRBJ2-5
CASRQTGAIQKTQYF
TGCGCCAGCAGGCAGACAGGGGCCATCCAAAAGACCCAGTACTTC
>NA|TRBV5-1|NA|TRBJ2-3
CASSGATGSTDTQYF
TGCGCCAGCAGCGGTGCGACAGGCAGCACAGATACGCAGTATTTT
>TRBD1|TRBV5-1|NA|TRBJ2-7
CASSSRQGHPYEQYF
TGCGCCAGCAGCTCACGACAGGGACACCCCTACGAGCAGTACTTC
>TRBD1|TRBV13|NA|TRBJ2-7
CASSPSPGTGGTYYEQYF
TGTGCCAGCAGTCCTTCCCCCGGGACAGGGGGTACCTACTACGAGCAGTACTTC
>TRBD2|TRBV10-1|NA|TRBJ2-1
CASSESGVVYNEQFF
TGCGCCAGCAGTGAGAGCGGGGTCGTCTACAATGAGCAGTTCTTC
>NA|TRBV4-2|NA|TRBJ2-2
CASSQARQYPGELFF
TGTGCCAGCAGCCAAGCGAGACAGTACCCCGGGGAGCTGTTTTTT
>NA|TRBV9|NA|TRBJ1-3
CASSVGVRAGNTIYF
TGTGCCAGCAGCGTAGGGGTCAGGGCTGGAAACACCATATATTTT
>NA|TRBV5-1|NA|TRBJ2-5
CASSSQSRPGETQYF
TGCGCCAGCAGCTCCCAGTCTAGGCCCGGGGAGACCCAGTACTTC
>TRBD1|TRBV6-1|NA|TRBJ1-4
CASSSTGTLSEKLFF
TGTGCCAGCAGTTCGACAGGGACTCTTTCCGAAAAACTGTTTTTT
>TRBD2|TRBV2|NA|TRBJ2-1
CASSDPGSGRAGDEQFF
TGTGCCAGCAGTGACCCTGGAAGCGGGAGGGCCGGGGATGAGCAGTTCTTC
>TRBD1|TRBV7-2|NA|TRBJ2-1
CASSLTGQGARREQFF
TGTGCCAGCAGCTTAACAGGACAGGGGGCGCGAAGGGAGCAGTTCTTC
>NA|TRBV19|few|TRBJ2-4
CASSIDQLAKNIQYF
TGTGCCAGTAGTATAGATCAGTTAGCCAAAAACATTCAGTACTTC
>TRBD2|TRBV19|few|TRBJ2-3
CASSMGLAGDTQYF
TGTGCCAGTAGTATGGGACTAGCGGGAGATACGCAGTATTTT
>TRBD2|TRBV28|NA|TRBJ2-2
CASSLREMERGNTGELFF
TGTGCCAGCAGTTTACGAGAAATGGAGCGGGGGAACACCGGGGAGCTGTTTTTT
>TRBD2|TRBV7-6|NA|TRBJ2-1
CASSLEGGSGRGEQFF
TGTGCCAGCAGCTTAGAAGGCGGCAGCGGGAGAGGAGAGCAGTTCTTC
>TRBD1|TRBV28|NA|TRBJ2-1
CASTRGGQGASEQFF
TGTGCCAGCACCCGAGGCGGACAGGGGGCTAGTGAGCAGTTCTTC
>NA|TRBV6-6|NA|TRBJ1-1
CASSSNGVEAFF
TGTGCCAGCAGTTCCAACGGGGTCGAAGCTTTCTTT
>NA|TRBV5-4|NA|TRBJ1-2
CASSLFGRHDGYTF
TGTGCCAGCAGCTTGTTCGGGAGGCACGATGGCTACACCTTC
>TRBD2|TRBV7-7|NA|TRBJ2-3
CASSLSGKSTDTQYF
TGTGCTAGCAGCTTAAGCGGGAAAAGCACAGATACGCAGTATTTT
>NA|TRBV27|NA|TRBJ1-5
CASRPQGRGNQPQHF
TGTGCCAGCAGACCACAGGGCCGCGGCAATCAGCCCCAGCATTTT
>NA|TRBV6-5|NA|TRBJ1-6
CASSYRGDNSPLHF
TGTGCCAGCAGTTACCGGGGTGATAATTCACCCCTCCACTTT
>TRBD1|TRBV10-3|NA|TRBJ2-2
CAIRPEDRAGELFF
TGTGCCATCAGGCCCGAGGACAGGGCTGGGGAGCTGTTTTTT
>TRBD1|TRBV6-6|once|TRBJ2-7
CASSRTGAYEQYF
TGTGCCAGCAGCCGGACAGGGGCCTACGAGCAGTACTTC
>NA|TRBV6-1|NA|TRBJ1-3
CASSEWTGGGGPGNTIYF
TGTGCCAGCAGTGAATGGACGGGTGGAGGTGGCCCCGGAAACACCATATATTTT